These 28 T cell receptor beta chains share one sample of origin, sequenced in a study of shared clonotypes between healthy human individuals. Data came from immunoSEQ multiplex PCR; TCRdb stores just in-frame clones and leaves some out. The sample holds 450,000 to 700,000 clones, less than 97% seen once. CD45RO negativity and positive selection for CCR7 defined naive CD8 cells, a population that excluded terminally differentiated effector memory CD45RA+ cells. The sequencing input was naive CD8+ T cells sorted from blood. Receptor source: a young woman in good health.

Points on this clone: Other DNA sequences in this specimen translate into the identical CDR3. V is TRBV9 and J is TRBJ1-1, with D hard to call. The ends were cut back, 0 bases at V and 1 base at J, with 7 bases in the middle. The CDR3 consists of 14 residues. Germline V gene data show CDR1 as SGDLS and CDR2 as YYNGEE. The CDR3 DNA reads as TGTGCCAGCAGCGTAGTTGGCGGGAACACTGAAGCTTTCTTT. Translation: CASSVVGGNTEAFF. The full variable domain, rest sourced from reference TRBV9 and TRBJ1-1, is DSGVTQTPKHLITATGQRVTLRCSPRSGDLSVYWYQQSLDQGLQFLIQYYNGEERAKGNILERFSAQQFPDLHSELNLSSLELGDSALYFCASSVVGGNTEAFFGQGTRLTVV.

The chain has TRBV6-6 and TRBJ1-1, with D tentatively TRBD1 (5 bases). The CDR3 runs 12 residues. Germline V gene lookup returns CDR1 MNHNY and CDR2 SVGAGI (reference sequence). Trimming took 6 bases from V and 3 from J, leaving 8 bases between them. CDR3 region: CASRWGDTEAFF. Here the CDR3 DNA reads TGTGCCAGCAGATGGGGGGACACTGAAGCTTTCTTT.

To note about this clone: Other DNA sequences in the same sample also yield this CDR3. The CDR3, as DNA: TGTGCCAGCAGTTTAGGACAGAAATATGGCTACACCTTC. Protein: CASSLGQKYGYTF. V is TRBV27 and J is TRBJ1-2; weak D call: TRBD1 (6 bases). The CDR3 has 13 amino acids. The germline CDR1 and CDR2 sequences are MNHEY and SMNVEV (reference sequence). Trimming took off 2 bases at V and 5 bases at J, with 9 bases between the two ends.

In DNA form, the CDR3 reads TGTGCCAGCAGCGCGACTAGCGGAGGGGCCTACGAGCAGTACTTC. The encoded protein is CASSATSGGAYEQYF. This chain connects TRBV7-2 to TRBJ2-7; 9 positions match TRBD2. The CDR3 length is 15 residues. Per germline, CDR1 SGHTA and CDR2 FQGNSA. With 5 bases clipped from V and 2 bases from J, the junction kept 7 bases outside the gene matches.

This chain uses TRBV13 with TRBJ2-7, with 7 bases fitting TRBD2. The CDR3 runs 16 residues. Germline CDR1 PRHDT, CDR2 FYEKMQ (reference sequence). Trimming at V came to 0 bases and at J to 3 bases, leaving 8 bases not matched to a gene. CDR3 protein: CASSLGRRAGLYEQYF. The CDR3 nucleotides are TGTGCCAGCAGCTTAGGCCGCCGAGCGGGGCTCTACGAGCAGTACTTC.

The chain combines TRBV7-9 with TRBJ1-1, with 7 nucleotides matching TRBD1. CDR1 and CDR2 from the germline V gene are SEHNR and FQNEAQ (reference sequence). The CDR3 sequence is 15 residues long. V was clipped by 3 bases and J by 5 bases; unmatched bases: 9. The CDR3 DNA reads TGTGCCAGCAGCTTTAGCGGGCAGGGGGGGACTGAAGCTTTCTTT. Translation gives CASSFSGQGGTEAFF.

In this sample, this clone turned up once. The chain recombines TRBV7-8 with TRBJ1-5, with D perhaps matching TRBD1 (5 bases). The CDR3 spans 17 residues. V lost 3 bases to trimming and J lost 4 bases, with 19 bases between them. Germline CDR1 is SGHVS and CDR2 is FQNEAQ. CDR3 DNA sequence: TGTGCCAGCAGCTTGGCCCCCTGGGACGTTAGGAATCAGCCCCAGCATTTT. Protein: CASSLAPWDVRNQPQHF.

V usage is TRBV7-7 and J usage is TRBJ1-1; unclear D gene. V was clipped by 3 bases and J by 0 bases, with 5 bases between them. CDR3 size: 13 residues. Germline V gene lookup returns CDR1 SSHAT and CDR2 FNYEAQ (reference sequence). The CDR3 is CASSFGLNTEAFF. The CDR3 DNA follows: TGTGCCAGCAGCTTTGGGCTGAACACTGAAGCTTTCTTT.

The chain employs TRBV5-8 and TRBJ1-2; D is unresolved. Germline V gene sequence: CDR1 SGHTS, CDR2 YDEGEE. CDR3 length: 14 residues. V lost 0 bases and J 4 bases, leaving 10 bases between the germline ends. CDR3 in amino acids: CASSLVIRGYGYTF. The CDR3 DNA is TGTGCCAGCAGCTTGGTTATACGGGGCTATGGCTACACCTTC.

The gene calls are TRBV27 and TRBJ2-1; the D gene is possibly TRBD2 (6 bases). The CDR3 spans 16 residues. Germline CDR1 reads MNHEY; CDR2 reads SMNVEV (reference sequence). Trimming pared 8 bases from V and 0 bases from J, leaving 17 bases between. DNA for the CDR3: TGTGCCAGCGCGCAGCACGGAGGGAGCTCCTACAATGAGCAGTTCTTC. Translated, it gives CASAQHGGSSYNEQFF.

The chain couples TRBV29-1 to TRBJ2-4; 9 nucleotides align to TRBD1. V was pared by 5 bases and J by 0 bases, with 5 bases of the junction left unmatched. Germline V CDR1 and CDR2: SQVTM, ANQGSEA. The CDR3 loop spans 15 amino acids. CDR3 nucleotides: TGCAGCGTTCATTCGACAGGGGGAGCCAAAAACATTCAGTACTTC. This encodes CSVHSTGGAKNIQYF.

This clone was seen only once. The CDR3 reads CASSLWYRVDNEQFF. The CDR3 DNA reads as TGTGCCAGCAGCTTATGGTACCGGGTAGACAATGAGCAGTTCTTC. The V call is TRBV7-2, the J call TRBJ2-1; D gene uncertain. This CDR3 has 15 residues. V lost 2 bases and J 5 bases, leaving 13 bases between the germline ends. Germline V lookup: CDR1 SGHTA, CDR2 FQGNSA.

The CDR3 reads CASSPTSGRAGELFF. The CDR3 DNA reads TGTGCCAGCAGTCCAACTAGCGGGAGGGCCGGGGAGCTGTTTTTT. This chain joins TRBV27 and TRBJ2-2; TRBD2 matches 13 bases. The V gene end was trimmed by 5 bases and the J gene end by 6 bases; junction bases not matched to a gene: 3. The germline V gene has CDR1 MNHEY and CDR2 SMNVEV (reference sequence). The CDR3 covers 15 residues.

The CDR3 DNA follows: TGTGCCAGCAGTTTATGCCCCAGGGGTGAGGAGACCCAGTACTTC. This sequence encodes CASSLCPRGEETQYF. This chain uses TRBV6-8 with TRBJ2-5; D possibly corresponds to TRBD1 (6 bases). V dropped 4 bases and J dropped 5 bases, with 17 bases sitting between them. The CDR3 totals 15 residues. CDR1 MNHGY and CDR2 SAAAGT come from the germline V gene.

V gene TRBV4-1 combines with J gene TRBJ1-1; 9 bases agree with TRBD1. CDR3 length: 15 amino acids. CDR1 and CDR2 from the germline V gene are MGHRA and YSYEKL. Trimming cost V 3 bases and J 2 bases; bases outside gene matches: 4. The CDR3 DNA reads TGCGCCAGCAGCCATATGGGACAGGGAAACACTGAAGCTTTCTTT. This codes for CASSHMGQGNTEAFF.

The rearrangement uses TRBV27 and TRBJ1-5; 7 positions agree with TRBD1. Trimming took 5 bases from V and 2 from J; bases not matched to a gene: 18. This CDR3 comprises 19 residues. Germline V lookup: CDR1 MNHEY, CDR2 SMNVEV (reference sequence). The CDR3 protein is CASSPKRGLRSFGNQPQHF. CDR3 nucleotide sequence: TGTGCCAGCAGTCCCAAAAGGGGGCTCCGCAGTTTCGGCAATCAGCCCCAGCATTTT.

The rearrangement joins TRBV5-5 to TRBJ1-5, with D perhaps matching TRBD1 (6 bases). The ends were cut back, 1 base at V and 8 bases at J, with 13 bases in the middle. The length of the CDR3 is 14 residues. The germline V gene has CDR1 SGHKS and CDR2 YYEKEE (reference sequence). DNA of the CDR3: TGTGCCAGCAGCTTGCTAGGGGGACCAGAGCCCCAGCATTTT. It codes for CASSLLGGPEPQHF.

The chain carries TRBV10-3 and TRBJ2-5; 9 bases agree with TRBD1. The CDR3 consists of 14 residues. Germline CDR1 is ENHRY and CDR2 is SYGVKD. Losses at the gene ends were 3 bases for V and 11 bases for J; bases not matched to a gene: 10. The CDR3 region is CAISEGTGWYEQYF. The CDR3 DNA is TGTGCCATCAGTGAAGGGACAGGGTGGTATGAGCAGTACTTC.

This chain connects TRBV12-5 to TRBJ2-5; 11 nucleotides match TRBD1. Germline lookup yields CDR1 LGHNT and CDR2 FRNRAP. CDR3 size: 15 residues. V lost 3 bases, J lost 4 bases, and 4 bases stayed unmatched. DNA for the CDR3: TGTGCTAGTGGTTTTTACGGGACAGGGGGAGAGACCCAGTACTTC. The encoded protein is CASGFYGTGGETQYF. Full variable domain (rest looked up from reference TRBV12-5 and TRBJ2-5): DARVTQTPRHKVTEMGQEVTMRCQPILGHNTVFWYRQTMMQGLELLAYFRNRAPLDDSGMPKDRFSAEMPDATLATLKIQPSEPRDSAVYFCASGFYGTGGETQYFGPGTRLLVL.

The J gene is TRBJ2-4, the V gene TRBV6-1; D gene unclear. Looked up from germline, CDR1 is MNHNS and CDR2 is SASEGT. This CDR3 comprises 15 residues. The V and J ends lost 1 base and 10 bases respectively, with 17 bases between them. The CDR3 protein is CASSEDLNQLNIQYF. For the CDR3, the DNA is TGTGCCAGCAGTGAAGATCTGAACCAGTTAAATATTCAGTACTTC.

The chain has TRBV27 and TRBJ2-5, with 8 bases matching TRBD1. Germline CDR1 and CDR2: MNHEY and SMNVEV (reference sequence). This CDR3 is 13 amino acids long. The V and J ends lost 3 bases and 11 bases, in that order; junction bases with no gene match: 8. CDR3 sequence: CASSLGQAREQYF. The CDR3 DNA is TGTGCCAGCAGTTTGGGACAGGCCCGGGAGCAGTACTTC.

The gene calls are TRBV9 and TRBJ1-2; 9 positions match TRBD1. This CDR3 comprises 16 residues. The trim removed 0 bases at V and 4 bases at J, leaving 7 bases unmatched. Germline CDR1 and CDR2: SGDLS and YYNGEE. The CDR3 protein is CASSVAEQGASYGYTF. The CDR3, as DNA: TGTGCCAGCAGCGTAGCCGAACAGGGGGCGAGCTATGGCTACACCTTC.

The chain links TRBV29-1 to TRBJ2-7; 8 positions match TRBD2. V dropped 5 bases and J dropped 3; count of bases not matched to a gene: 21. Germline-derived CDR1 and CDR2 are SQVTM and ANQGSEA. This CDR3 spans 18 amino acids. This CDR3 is CSVKGSGMVLVINYEQYF. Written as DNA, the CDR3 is TGCAGCGTTAAGGGTAGCGGGATGGTCCTCGTCATTAACTACGAGCAGTACTTC.

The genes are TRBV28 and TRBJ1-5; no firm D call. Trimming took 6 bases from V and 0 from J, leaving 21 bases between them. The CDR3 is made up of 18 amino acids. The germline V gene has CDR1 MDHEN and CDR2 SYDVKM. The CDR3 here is CASRPRLRPSYSNQPQHF. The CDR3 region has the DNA TGTGCCAGCAGGCCCCGGCTCAGACCATCTTATAGCAATCAGCCCCAGCATTTT.

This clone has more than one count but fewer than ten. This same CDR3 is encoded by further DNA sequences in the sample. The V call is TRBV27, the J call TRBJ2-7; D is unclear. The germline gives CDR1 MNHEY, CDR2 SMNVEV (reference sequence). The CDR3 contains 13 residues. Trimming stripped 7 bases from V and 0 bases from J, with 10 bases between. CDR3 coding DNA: TGTGCCAGCAAGGGCGGTACCTCCTACGAGCAGTACTTC. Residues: CASKGGTSYEQYF.

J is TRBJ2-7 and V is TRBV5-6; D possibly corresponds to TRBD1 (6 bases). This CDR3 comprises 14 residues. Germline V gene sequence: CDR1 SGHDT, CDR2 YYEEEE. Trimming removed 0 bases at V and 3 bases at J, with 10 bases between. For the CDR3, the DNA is TGTGCCAGCAGCTTGGGGGGGCCTCTCTACGAGCAGTACTTC. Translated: CASSLGGPLYEQYF.

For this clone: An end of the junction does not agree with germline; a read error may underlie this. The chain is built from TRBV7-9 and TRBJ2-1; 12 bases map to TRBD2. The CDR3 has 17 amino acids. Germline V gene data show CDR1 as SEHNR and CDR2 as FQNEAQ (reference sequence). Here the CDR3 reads CASSLGRASGRAGSPLF. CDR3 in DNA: TGTGCCAGCAGCTTGGGAAGAGCTAGCGGGAGGGCCGGGTCCCCGCTCTTC.

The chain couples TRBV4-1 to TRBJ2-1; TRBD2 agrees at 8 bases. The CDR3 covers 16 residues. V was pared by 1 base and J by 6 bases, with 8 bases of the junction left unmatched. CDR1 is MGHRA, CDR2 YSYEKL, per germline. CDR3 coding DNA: TGCGCCAGCAGCCAAGCAACGGGAGGGGCCCCCAATGAGCAGTTCTTC. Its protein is CASSQATGGAPNEQFF.